The 8 T cell receptor beta chains listed next were all sequenced from one sample in a study of Ad26.COV2.S vaccination and SARS-CoV-2 variants. Treatment specified: around 19 received Ad26.COV2.S at low or high dose, single or two shots; 5 received placebo; per-sample allocation not given. Collection of samples fell on day 63 after the first vaccine or placebo injection. Sequenced by immunoSEQ multiplex PCR; TCRdb stores in-frame clones only, minus some. The table has 380,000 or so clones, under 90% seen once; the top ten hold about 7.1%. The source material was peripheral blood, sampled in a trial of Ad26.COV2.S vaccine versus placebo. These receptors came from a person between 18 and 65 years old who received the Ad26.COV2.S COVID-19 vaccine or a placebo.

V gene TRBV2 combines with J gene TRBJ1-1, with unresolved D. Germline V gene sequence: CDR1 SNHLY, CDR2 FYNNEI. With 7 bases removed from V and 7 bases from J, the gap between germline ends came to 16 bases. The CDR3 has 13 amino acids. CDR3 coding DNA: TGTGCCAGCAAACTGGACGGAAGGCTTGAAGCTTTCTTT. Amino acid sequence: CASKLDGRLEAFF.

The V call is TRBV11-3, the J call TRBJ1-3; D not resolved. The CDR3 sequence is 15 residues long. V was shortened by 3 bases and J by 4 bases, with 13 bases between the two germline ends. Germline V gene sequence: CDR1 SGHNT, CDR2 YENEEA. The CDR3 reads CASSFPGRGGNTIYF. In DNA form, the CDR3 reads TGTGCCAGCAGCTTCCCGGGCCGAGGAGGAAACACCATATATTTT. Looking up the rest from reference TRBV11-3 and TRBJ1-3 gives the full variable domain: EAGVVQSPRYKIIEKKQPVAFWCNPISGHNTLYWYLQNLGQGPELLIRYENEEAVDDSQLPKDRFSAERLKGVDSTLKIQPAELGDSAVYLCASSFPGRGGNTIYFGEGSWLTVV.

CDR3 amino acids: CASSPRRDRGAREQYF. CDR3 DNA sequence: TGTGCCAGCAGCCCGAGGCGGGACAGGGGAGCGAGAGAGCAGTACTTC. This chain uses TRBV7-8 with TRBJ2-7; the match to TRBD1 covers 10 bases. The CDR3 is 16 residues long. With V trimmed by 5 bases and J by 7 bases, 14 bases remained unmatched. CDR1 is SGHVS and CDR2 is FQNEAQ in the germline V gene. Supplemented by reference TRBV7-8 and TRBJ2-7, the full variable domain reads GAGVSQSPRYKVAKRGQDVALRCDPISGHVSLFWYQQALGQGPEFLTYFQNEAQLDKSGLPSDRFFAERPEGSVSTLKIQRTQQEDSAVYLCASSPRRDRGAREQYFGPGTRLTVT.

Regarding this clone: In the same sample, other DNA sequences code for this CDR3. The rearrangement joins TRBV14 to TRBJ2-1; 8 bases agree with TRBD1. Germline V gives CDR1 SGHDN, CDR2 FVKESK. The CDR3 is 15 residues long. With V trimmed by 5 bases and J by 13 bases, 16 bases remained unmatched. CDR3 bases: TGTGCCAGCAGCAAAAATATCCGGACAGGGAACGAACAGTTCTTC. This gives the protein CASSKNIRTGNEQFF.

The genes are TRBV27 and TRBJ2-7, with D tentatively TRBD1 (5 bases). The CDR3 contains 14 residues. Germline assignment: CDR1 MNHEY and CDR2 SMNVEV (reference sequence). The germline V and J ends were trimmed by 4 bases and 3 bases, with 13 bases remaining between them. In DNA form, the CDR3 reads TGTGCCAGCAGTTCCTCCGGACACCACTACGAGCAGTACTTC. Translation gives CASSSSGHHYEQYF.

The chain has TRBV6-6 and TRBJ2-3, with 7 positions matching TRBD1. J was trimmed by 9 bases and V by 8 bases; bases with no gene match: 14. CDR3 length: 14 residues. CDR1 MNHNY and CDR2 SVGAGI come from the germline V gene (reference sequence). CDR3 residues: CASSSIQDRDTQYF. The DNA for the CDR3 is TGTGCCAGCTCGTCCATACAAGACAGGGACACGCAGTATTTT.

CDR3 coding DNA: TGCGCCAGCAGCTCGGGACTAGCGGGAGCTCAGGGTGAGCAGTTCTTC. It specifies CASSSGLAGAQGEQFF. The chain couples TRBV5-1 to TRBJ2-1, with 14 positions matching TRBD2. Per the germline V gene, CDR1 is SGHRS and CDR2 is YFSETQ. This CDR3 is 16 amino acids long. J gave up 9 bases and V 3 bases, and 8 bases lay outside the gene matches.

The chain couples TRBV7-9 to TRBJ1-1, with D maybe TRBD1 (6 bases). This CDR3 is built from 15 residues. The germline V gene encodes CDR1 SEHNR and CDR2 FQNEAQ (reference sequence). V was clipped by 2 bases and J by 1 base, with 11 bases between them. The CDR3: CASSLQGTGNTEAFF. The CDR3 region has the DNA TGTGCCAGCAGCTTACAGGGGACGGGGAACACTGAAGCTTTCTTT.